These 17 T cell receptor beta chains share one sample of origin, sequenced in a study of cytomegalovirus exposure and HLA in healthy donors. Primers included in the PCR were 60 Vbeta and 13 Jbeta primers. Generated by immunoSEQ multiplex PCR, the TCRdb table keeps only in-frame clones and is missing some. The sample has under 150,000 clones, 60% to 85% seen once. Sequenced material: PBMCs. Receptors originate from a male donor in good health and CMV-seronegative.

V is TRBV18 and J is TRBJ1-5, with 7 bases identical to TRBD1. V lost 2 bases to trimming and J lost 7 bases; unmatched junction nucleotides: 8. Looked up from germline, CDR1 is KGHSH and CDR2 is LQKENI. This CDR3 has 15 residues. The CDR3, as DNA: TGTGCCAGCTCACCAGGGTCAGGGGGGCACCAGCCCCAGCATTTT. It translates to CASSPGSGGHQPQHF.

The chain links TRBV29-1 to TRBJ2-1; 13 bases match TRBD2. Germline values: CDR1 SQVTM, CDR2 ANQGSEA. The ends lost 1 base at V and 1 base at J; junction bases unmatched: 4. The CDR3 has 17 residues. The CDR3 protein is CSVEGRGLAGSYNEQFF. The CDR3 DNA sequence: TGCAGCGTTGAAGGCCGGGGACTAGCGGGATCCTACAATGAGCAGTTCTTC.

The chain employs TRBV7-2 and TRBJ1-4; 11 bases match TRBD1. V lost 4 bases and J lost 8; bases outside the gene matches: 3. Per the germline V gene, CDR1 is SGHTA and CDR2 is FQGNSA. This CDR3 contains 14 residues. Here the CDR3 DNA reads TGTGCCAGCAGCTCCGGGACAGGGGGAGAAAAACTGTTTTTT. Translated: CASSSGTGGEKLFF.

J is TRBJ2-3 and V is TRBV5-1, with 7 bases matching TRBD1. This CDR3 is 13 amino acids long. V lost 2 bases, J lost 4 bases, and 1 base stayed unmatched. CDR1 and CDR2 (germline): SGHRS, YFSETQ. The CDR3 loop reads CASSFTGADTQYF. The CDR3 DNA reads TGCGCCAGCAGCTTTACAGGGGCAGATACGCAGTATTTT.

This clone was detected once. This chain uses TRBV5-1 with TRBJ1-1; 11 nucleotides agree with TRBD1. Germline CDR1 reads SGHRS; CDR2 reads YFSETQ. V shed 4 bases and J 4 bases; nucleotides not matched to a gene: 3. CDR3 length equals 14 residues. CDR3 sequence: CASSRTGGSTEAFF. The CDR3 region has the DNA TGCGCCAGCAGCAGGACAGGGGGCTCCACTGAAGCTTTCTTT.

V and J are TRBV30 and TRBJ1-5, with TRBD1 matching 11 bases. J lost 2 bases, V lost 0 bases, and 6 bases had no gene match. CDR3 length equals 17 residues. Germline V gene sequence: CDR1 GTSNPN, CDR2 SVGIG (reference sequence). The CDR3 DNA sequence: TGTGCCTGGAGTGTTGGACAGGGGGCGTATGGCAATCAGCCCCAGCATTTT. As protein: CAWSVGQGAYGNQPQHF.

The chain couples TRBV6-5 to TRBJ1-2; perhaps TRBD1 as D (6 bases). V lost 2 bases and J 4 bases, leaving 14 bases between the germline ends. The germline gives CDR1 MNHEY, CDR2 SVGAGI. CDR3 length: 15 residues. This CDR3 is CASSYEAGRGYGYTF. DNA for the CDR3: TGTGCCAGCAGTTACGAGGCGGGCAGGGGCTATGGCTACACCTTC.

The V and J genes are TRBV7-9 and TRBJ1-2, with unresolved D. Germline V gives CDR1 SEHNR, CDR2 FQNEAQ (reference sequence). This CDR3 contains 16 residues. V was clipped by 4 bases and J by 4 bases, with 19 bases between them. The CDR3 sequence is CASSSNTITPPYGYTF. The CDR3, as DNA: TGTGCCAGCAGCTCGAACACCATCACCCCCCCCTATGGCTACACCTTC.

This chain joins TRBV5-1 and TRBJ2-2; unclear D gene. CDR3 length: 13 amino acids. Trimming removed 0 bases from V and 7 bases from J, with 7 bases in between. Germline CDR1 SGHRS, CDR2 YFSETQ. CDR3 sequence: CASSLGGGGELFF. The CDR3 DNA reads TGCGCCAGCAGCTTGGGCGGCGGCGGGGAGCTGTTTTTT.

Notes on this clone: Germline and junction disagree at one end, which may indicate a read error. The CDR3 is CSSRDFNTEAFF. Here the CDR3 DNA reads TGTTCCAGCCGGGATTTTAACACTGAAGCTTTCTTT. The V call is TRBV7-9, the J call TRBJ1-1; D is ambiguous. Germline values: CDR1 SEHNR, CDR2 FQNEAQ (reference sequence). The CDR3 extends over 12 amino acids.

V is TRBV4-1 and J is TRBJ1-3; no firm D call. V was shortened by 1 base and J by 6 bases, with 10 bases between the two germline ends. This CDR3 is 14 amino acids long. Germline V CDR1 and CDR2: MGHRA, YSYEKL. In nucleotides, the CDR3 is TGCGCCAGCAGCCAAGGACAAGTGTTAAACACCATATATTTT. Its translation is CASSQGQVLNTIYF.

The J gene is TRBJ2-3, the V gene TRBV5-5, with TRBD2 identical over 9 bases. J lost 0 bases, V lost 2 bases, and 4 bases had no gene match. Germline CDR1 is SGHKS and CDR2 is YYEKEE (reference sequence). The CDR3 has 16 residues. CDR3 residues: CASSLLGLASTDTQYF. The DNA for the CDR3 is TGTGCCAGCAGCTTATTAGGACTAGCGAGCACAGATACGCAGTATTTT. The full variable domain, in which reference TRBV5-5 and TRBJ2-3 provide the parts outside the CDR3, is DAGVTQSPTHLIKTRGQQVTLRCSPISGHKSVSWYQQVLGQGPQFIFQYYEKEERGRGNFPDRFSARQFPNYSSELNVNALLLGDSALYLCASSLLGLASTDTQYFGPGTRLTVL.

The count of this clone is one. The chain recombines TRBV6-5 with TRBJ1-2, with 8 bases matching TRBD1. Germline-derived CDR1 and CDR2 are MNHEY and SVGAGI. This CDR3 is built from 14 residues. V lost 5 bases, J lost 1 base, and 3 bases stayed unmatched. The CDR3, as DNA: TGTGCCAGCAGTCCAGGGGGCAATAACTATGGCTACACCTTC. Protein sequence: CASSPGGNNYGYTF.

CDR3 amino acids: CASRDLPPGTEAFF. CDR3 DNA: TGTGCCAGCAGAGACCTTCCTCCGGGCACTGAAGCTTTCTTT. V and J are TRBV2 and TRBJ1-1; D is uncertain. Trimming left V 6 bases short and J 4 bases short, with 15 bases between. This CDR3 has 14 amino acids. Germline V gene data show CDR1 as SNHLY and CDR2 as FYNNEI.

This chain connects TRBV18 to TRBJ1-1; possibly TRBD1 for D (6 bases). CDR1 KGHSH and CDR2 LQKENI come from the germline V gene. This CDR3 has 15 residues. V was cut by 4 bases and J by 3 bases, with 15 bases left in between. CDR3 nucleotides: TGTGCCAGCTCACTTGAGGCGGACAGTTACACTGAAGCTTTCTTT. It yields the protein CASSLEADSYTEAFF.

The CDR3 region is CASSRGTESNQPQHF. Written as DNA, the CDR3 is TGTGCCAGCAGCCGCGGGACAGAGAGCAATCAGCCCCAGCATTTT. The rearrangement uses TRBV6-5 and TRBJ1-5; 7 bases agree with TRBD1. The CDR3 spans 15 residues. The V segment lost 6 bases and the J segment 1 base; nucleotides outside the gene matches: 6. The germline V gene encodes CDR1 MNHEY and CDR2 SVGAGI.

V usage is TRBV10-3 and J usage is TRBJ1-2; the match to TRBD1 covers 8 bases. This CDR3 contains 21 residues. J lost 6 bases, V lost 0 bases, and 24 bases had no gene match. Germline CDR1 ENHRY, CDR2 SYGVKD. The CDR3 sequence: CAISESLLRTRPDRGGNGYTF. CDR3 DNA sequence: TGTGCCATCAGTGAGTCCTTGTTGAGGACCCGCCCAGACAGGGGTGGAAATGGCTACACCTTC.